The rows below give T cell receptor beta chains drawn from one sample of a study of blood T cell repertoires in COVID-19. Measured with immunoSEQ multiplex PCR; TCRdb has only the in-frame clones, and not every one. Of over 95,000 clones in the sample, 85% to 90% were seen once. The sequenced sample was peripheral blood. The receptor source for this set is a woman in her sixties with COVID-19, enrolled during active disease. CDR3s include the opening cysteine and the closing phenylalanine or tryptophan. The D gene is left open where the match is weak. The size of a clone is reported for some rows only, either as once, few or many, or as a class for expanded clones.

CDR3: CATMASGGNEQFF
DNA: TGTGCCACCATGGCTAGCGGGGGAAATGAGCAGTTCTTC
size: -
D: TRBD2
J: TRBJ2-1
V: TRBV24-1

CDR3: CASSRMGTSGGREQYF
DNA: TGTGCCAGCAGCCGCATGGGGACTAGCGGGGGAAGGGAGCAGTACTTC
size: -
D: TRBD2
J: TRBJ2-7
V: TRBV5-4

CDR3: CASSSTGSGNTIYF
DNA: TGTGCCAGCAGCTCGACAGGGTCGGGAAACACCATATATTTT
size: few
D: TRBD1
J: TRBJ1-3
V: TRBV7-3

CDR3: CASSPGTAGYGYTF
DNA: TGTGCCAGCAGCCCCGGGACAGCCGGATATGGCTACACCTTC
size: -
D: TRBD1
J: TRBJ1-2
V: TRBV7-8

CDR3: CASSQKLLRGETQYF
DNA: TGTGCCAGCAGCCAGAAACTTTTGCGGGGAGAGACCCAGTACTTC
size: -
D: -
J: TRBJ2-5
V: TRBV2

CDR3: CATSRTIAGGPKTQYF
DNA: TGTGCCACCAGCAGGACGATAGCGGGGGGGCCAAAGACCCAGTACTTC
size: -
D: TRBD2
J: TRBJ2-5
V: TRBV15

CDR3: CASSLARSLYRGYTF
DNA: TGTGCCAGCAGCTTAGCCCGTAGCCTCTACAGGGGCTACACCTTC
size: -
D: -
J: TRBJ1-2
V: TRBV7-8

CDR3: CAWSRFSGNTIYF
DNA: TGTGCCTGGAGTCGGTTCTCTGGAAACACCATATATTTT
size: -
D: -
J: TRBJ1-3
V: TRBV30

CDR3: CSVGTSGGLYEQYF
DNA: TGCAGCGTGGGCACTAGCGGGGGGCTCTACGAGCAGTACTTC
size: many
D: TRBD2
J: TRBJ2-7
V: TRBV29-1

CDR3: CASGAAGWNTEAFF
DNA: TGTGCCAGCGGGGCGGCAGGGTGGAACACTGAAGCTTTCTTT
size: -
D: -
J: TRBJ1-1
V: TRBV7-2

CDR3: CASSLSGASGSQETQYF
DNA: TGTGCCAGCAGCTTAAGTGGGGCTAGCGGATCCCAAGAGACCCAGTACTTC
size: -
D: TRBD2
J: TRBJ2-5
V: TRBV7-3

CDR3: CASSLVRGDEQFF
DNA: TGTGCCAGCAGCTTGGTCCGGGGGGATGAGCAGTTCTTC
size: -
D: TRBD2
J: TRBJ2-1
V: TRBV5-6

CDR3: CASSQGSGENSPLHF
DNA: TGTGCCAGCAGCCAAGGTTCAGGCGAGAATTCACCCCTCCACTTT
size: -
D: -
J: TRBJ1-6
V: TRBV3-1/TRBV3-2

CDR3: CASGLARTGVSPLHF
DNA: TGTGCTAGTGGTTTGGCCCGGACAGGGGTTTCACCCCTCCACTTT
size: -
D: TRBD1
J: TRBJ1-6
V: TRBV12-5